This T cell receptor (beta chain) derives from a study of blood T cell repertoires in COVID-19. Study-wide context: Acute and convalescent COVID-19 samples came from the United States, Italy and Spain. Sample material is recorded as cDNA or gDNA derived from T cells, B-cell-depleted T cells, or PBMCs.

The CDR3 has 15 residues. V shed 1 base and J 6 bases; nucleotides not matched to a gene: 4. Per the germline V gene, CDR1 is SEHNR and CDR2 is FQNEAQ (reference sequence). In the original processing: Amplification of reference gene primers was used by the study to estimate nucleated cell counts. Here immunoSEQ multiplex PCR was the method, and the copy in TCRdb shows in-frame clones only, minus some. V, J and clone size reflect that table, while D and trimming were determined from the DNA. The repertoire has roughly 220,000 clones, 84% of them found once; the top ten carry roughly 1.4%. The clonotype comes from a woman between 40 and 55 years old who had recovered from COVID-19. The chain carries TRBV7-9 and TRBJ2-2; 8 bases line up with TRBD1. The sequenced material came from peripheral blood. The CDR3, as DNA: TGTGCCAGCAGCTTAGTGGGGACAGGTTCCGGGGAGCTGTTTTTT. Translating it yields CASSLVGTGSGELFF.